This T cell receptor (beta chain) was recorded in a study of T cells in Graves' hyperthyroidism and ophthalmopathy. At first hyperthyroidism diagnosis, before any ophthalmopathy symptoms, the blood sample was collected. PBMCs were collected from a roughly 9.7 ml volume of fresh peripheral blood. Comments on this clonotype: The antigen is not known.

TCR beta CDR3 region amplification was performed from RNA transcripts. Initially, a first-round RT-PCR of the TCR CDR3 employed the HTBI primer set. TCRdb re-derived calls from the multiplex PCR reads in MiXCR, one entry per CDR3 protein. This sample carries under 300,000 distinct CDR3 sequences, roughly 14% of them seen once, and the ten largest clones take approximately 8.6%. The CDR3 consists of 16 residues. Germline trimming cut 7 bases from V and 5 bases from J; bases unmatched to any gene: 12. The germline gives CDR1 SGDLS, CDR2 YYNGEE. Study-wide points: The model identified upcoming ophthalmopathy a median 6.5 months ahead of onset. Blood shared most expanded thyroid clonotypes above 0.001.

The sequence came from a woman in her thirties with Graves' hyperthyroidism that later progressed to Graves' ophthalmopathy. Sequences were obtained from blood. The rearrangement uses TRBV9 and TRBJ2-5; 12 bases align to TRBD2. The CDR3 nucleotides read TGTGCCAGCGGTAGACTAGCGGGAGATTTATGGGAGACCCAGTACTTC. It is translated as CASGRLAGDLWETQYF.